This T cell receptor (beta chain) originates from a study of CD8 T cells in ankylosing spondylitis. In TCRdb, the 5' RACE reads were re-called with MiXCR into one record per CDR3 protein. Among some 180,000 distinct CDR3 sequences listed, 15% to 20% were seen once. In its sample, this clonotype was seen once. Germline V lookup: CDR1 MDHEN, CDR2 SYDVKM. This CDR3 comprises 13 residues. V was cut by 3 bases and J by 5 bases, with 8 bases left in between. Source material: blood, either unsorted or a sorted T cell fraction (not recorded which). J is TRBJ2-1 and V is TRBV28; the D is unclear. The source is a male donor between 5 and 29 years old with ankylosing spondylitis or in good health (not recorded which). CDR3 loop: CASSLAQHNEQFF. As DNA, the CDR3 is TGTGCCAGCAGTTTGGCTCAACACAATGAGCAGTTCTTC.